This T cell receptor (beta chain) appears in the sequencing data of a study of blood T cell repertoires in COVID-19. Germline CDR1 MDHEN, CDR2 SYDVKM. This CDR3 region has 16 residues. With V trimmed by 4 bases and J by 1 base, 7 bases remained unmatched. Clones were read by immunoSEQ multiplex PCR, and TCRdb kept only the in-frame ones, dropping some. Here the sample spans about 240,000 clones, roughly 91% being singletons. Material for sequencing was PBMCs or T cells enriched from blood (not recorded which). This clonotype originated in a woman aged 25-40 years who had recovered from COVID-19. The chain has TRBV28 and TRBJ1-1; TRBD1 aligns across 9 bases. The CDR3 sequence is CASSSGQGDGNTEAFF. CDR3 DNA: TGTGCCAGCAGTTCGGGACAGGGTGATGGGAACACTGAAGCTTTCTTT.